The 27 T cell receptor beta chains reported below all come from one sample, sequenced in a study of T cells after yellow fever vaccination. TCRdb processed the 5' RACE reads anew with MiXCR; each CDR3 protein has one entry. In the table there are about 500,000 distinct CDR3 sequences, less than 20% of which are singletons. Material: PBMCs, obtained 5 days after the first yellow fever vaccination. The receptors shown here come from a man aged 18 to 30 who received the YFV17D yellow fever vaccine.

The chain has TRBV7-8 and TRBJ1-2; the D is unclear. V was trimmed by 1 base and J by 1 base, leaving 7 bases between them. The CDR3 totals 14 residues. Germline loops: CDR1 SGHVS, CDR2 FQNEAQ. CDR3: CASSLDANNYGYTF. The CDR3 bases are TGTGCCAGCAGCTTAGACGCGAATAACTATGGCTACACCTTC.

Here the CDR3 reads CASSPLLGGNTIYF. The CDR3 DNA sequence: TGTGCCAGCAGCCCCCTTCTTGGGGGAAACACCATATATTTT. The V and J genes are TRBV9 and TRBJ1-3; no definite D call. Germline values: CDR1 SGDLS, CDR2 YYNGEE. V dropped 4 bases and J dropped 4 bases, with 12 bases sitting between them. The length of the CDR3 is 14 residues.

This chain joins TRBV7-9 and TRBJ1-1; D is perhaps TRBD1 (5 bases). The CDR3 totals 15 residues. CDR1 and CDR2 (germline): SEHNR, FQNEAQ (reference sequence). Trimming pared 8 bases from V and 4 bases from J, leaving 20 bases between. CDR3 sequence (DNA): TGTGCCAGCGTATGGAGGAGGGGCTTTGGCACTGAAGCTTTCTTT. It encodes CASVWRRGFGTEAFF.

The chain couples TRBV5-1 to TRBJ1-2; D is perhaps TRBD1 (5 bases). The CDR3 has 14 amino acids. The germline V gene encodes CDR1 SGHRS and CDR2 YFSETQ. Trimming cost V 4 bases and J 0 bases, with 10 bases left between them. This chain's CDR3 is CASSLREANYGYTF. The CDR3 coding sequence is TGCGCCAGCAGCCTCAGGGAGGCTAACTATGGCTACACCTTC.

The chain recombines TRBV7-9 with TRBJ1-1; weak D call: TRBD1 (5 bases). The CDR3 sequence is 16 residues long. Germline CDR1 SEHNR, CDR2 FQNEAQ (reference sequence). Trimming shortened V by 4 bases and J by 6 bases, and 21 bases separated the two germline ends. The CDR3 spells CASSWQGVGRRAEAFF. The DNA of the CDR3 is TGTGCCAGCAGCTGGCAGGGAGTGGGGCGGAGAGCTGAAGCTTTCTTT.

This clonotype was picked up a small number of times. This rearrangement joins TRBV5-1 to TRBJ2-5; 14 bases fit TRBD2. Unmatched junction bases numbered 6, after V lost 0 bases and J lost 2 bases. Germline-derived CDR1 and CDR2 are SGHRS and YFSETQ. CDR3 size: 18 residues. The CDR3 protein is CASSLVLGLAGVQETQYF. CDR3 bases: TGCGCCAGCAGCTTGGTTCTGGGACTAGCGGGGGTTCAAGAGACCCAGTACTTC.

The chain uses TRBV24-1 and TRBJ2-3; D remains ambiguous. The CDR3 sequence is 15 residues long. V was pared by 5 bases and J by 7 bases, with 18 bases between. Germline CDR1 and CDR2: KGHDR and SFDVKD. CDR3 amino acids: CATSALTTRTNTQYF. The CDR3 bases are TGTGCCACCAGTGCACTGACAACAAGGACGAATACGCAGTATTTT.

This clonotype occurred many times. The chain carries TRBV4-3 and TRBJ2-1; D perhaps matches TRBD2 (6 bases). Germline CDR1 LGHNA, CDR2 YSLEER. Trimming removed 0 bases from V and 2 bases from J, with 14 bases in between. This CDR3 has 17 amino acids. For the CDR3, the DNA is TGCGCCAGCAGCCAAGATCCCGAGGACTACCCCTACAATGAGCAGTTCTTC. Translated: CASSQDPEDYPYNEQFF.

This clonotype was observed a few times. The chain uses TRBV5-1 and TRBJ1-1; a possible D gene is TRBD1 (6 bases). Germline V gene data show CDR1 as SGHRS and CDR2 as YFSETQ. This CDR3 has 14 amino acids. Trimming took off 0 bases at V and 6 bases at J, with 12 bases between the two ends. CDR3 DNA sequence: TGCGCCAGCAGCTTGGCCTCGGCAGGGGCTGAAGCTTTCTTT. Its protein is CASSLASAGAEAFF. Full variable domain (remainder filled in from reference TRBV5-1 and TRBJ1-1): KAGVTQTPRYLIKTRGQQVTLSCSPISGHRSVSWYQQTPGQGLQFLFEYFSETQRNKGNFPGRFSGRQFSNSRSEMNVSTLELGDSALYLCASSLASAGAEAFFGQGTRLTVV.

J is TRBJ2-5 and V is TRBV7-2; 11 nucleotides agree with TRBD2. Germline CDR1 and CDR2: SGHTA and FQGNSA. This CDR3 has 16 residues. Unmatched junction bases numbered 10, after V lost 6 bases and J lost 4 bases. This CDR3 reads CASRRALAGERETQYF. CDR3 coding DNA: TGTGCCAGCAGACGTGCACTAGCGGGGGAAAGAGAGACCCAGTACTTC.

This clonotype has ten or more counts. The chain employs TRBV6-5 and TRBJ1-1; possibly TRBD1 for D (5 bases). CDR3 length: 16 amino acids. V lost 3 bases to trimming and J lost 1 base, with 15 bases between them. CDR1 MNHEY and CDR2 SVGAGI come from the germline V gene. CDR3 region: CASSYSSGTENTEAFF. CDR3 bases: TGTGCCAGCAGTTATAGCTCCGGGACCGAGAACACTGAAGCTTTCTTT.

This clonotype was detected a few times. The genes are TRBV23-1 and TRBJ1-5, with D possibly being TRBD1 (5 bases). TRBV23-1 is an open reading frame whose function is uncertain. V lost 4 bases and J 0 bases, leaving 28 bases between the germline ends. CDR3 size: 21 residues. The CDR3: CASSPAWWAATGRNSNQPQHF. DNA for the CDR3: TGCGCCAGCAGTCCGGCGTGGTGGGCCGCAACAGGCCGAAATAGCAATCAGCCCCAGCATTTT.

The chain uses TRBV28 and TRBJ2-3; D is perhaps TRBD2 (6 bases). V was shortened by 6 bases and J by 1 base, with 17 bases between the two germline ends. This CDR3 region has 16 residues. CDR1 and CDR2 (germline): MDHEN, SYDVKM. In nucleotides, the CDR3 is TGTGCCAGCAGCTCCATAGCGGAGCGGGGCACAGATACGCAGTATTTT. Translated, it gives CASSSIAERGTDTQYF.

This chain links TRBV24-1 with TRBJ2-2, with D perhaps matching TRBD1 (5 bases). The CDR3 covers 15 residues. The germline CDR1 and CDR2 sequences are KGHDR and SFDVKD. The V gene lost 3 bases and the J gene lost 6 bases, with 13 bases spanning the gap. CDR3 coding DNA: TGTGCCACCAGTGATCCCAGGGAAATCTCCGGGGAGCTGTTTTTT. This gives the protein CATSDPREISGELFF.

The genes are TRBV2 and TRBJ1-2; tentative D call: TRBD1 (5 bases). The ends were cut back, 5 bases at V and 9 bases at J, with 22 bases in the middle. Germline V CDR1 and CDR2: SNHLY, FYNNEI. This CDR3 is built from 15 residues. The DNA of the CDR3 is TGTGCCAGCAGTTCTCGTACAGGTACGGGGACGAGCTACACCTTC. Its protein product is CASSSRTGTGTSYTF.

The chain recombines TRBV6-1 with TRBJ2-2; 10 bases align to TRBD2. Unmatched junction bases numbered 11, after V lost 6 bases and J lost 1 base. Per germline, CDR1 MNHNS and CDR2 SASEGT. This CDR3 has 18 residues. The CDR3 DNA reads TGTGCCAGCAGCCCCGGGGCTAGCGGGGGCCTGAACACCGGGGAGCTGTTTTTT. It encodes CASSPGASGGLNTGELFF.

This rearrangement joins TRBV10-1 to TRBJ2-2; the D gene could be TRBD1 or TRBD2 (5 bases each). V was shortened by 6 bases and J by 6 bases, with 11 bases between the two germline ends. CDR3 length: 13 amino acids. Per the germline V gene, CDR1 is WNHNN and CDR2 is SYGVQD (reference sequence). The CDR3 DNA reads TGCGCCAGCAGGCCAGGGAGCGCCGGGGAGCTGTTTTTT. Translating it yields CASRPGSAGELFF.

This clonotype occurred a few times. CDR3 DNA sequence: TGTGCCAGCAGCCGGGGGGGCCCGCGCGAGACCCAGTACTTC. It translates to CASSRGGPRETQYF. The gene calls are TRBV12-3 or TRBV12-4 and TRBJ2-5; 8 bases agree with TRBD2. There are 14 residues in the CDR3. V dropped 6 bases and J dropped 5; count of bases not matched to a gene: 8.

The chain carries TRBV6-9 and TRBJ2-3; D call uncertain. Per germline, CDR1 MNHGY and CDR2 SVAAGI. V dropped 7 bases and J dropped 0 bases, with 14 bases sitting between them. This CDR3 region has 15 residues. The CDR3 region is CASKDPDGSTDTQYF. Here the CDR3 DNA reads TGTGCCAGCAAAGACCCAGATGGTAGCACAGATACGCAGTATTTT.

This clonotype has ten or more counts. The J gene is TRBJ1-1, the V gene TRBV4-1, with a possible D match to TRBD1 (5 bases). Trimming removed 3 bases at V and 4 bases at J, with 18 bases between. The CDR3 runs to 16 residues. Germline assignment: CDR1 MGHRA and CDR2 YSYEKL. The CDR3 is CASSHANLRVSTEAFF. CDR3 DNA sequence: TGCGCCAGCAGCCATGCCAACCTCAGGGTGAGCACTGAAGCTTTCTTT.

In DNA form, the CDR3 reads TGTGCCAGCTCACCACTAGCAACAGATACGCAGTATTTT. Translating gives CASSPLATDTQYF. V usage is TRBV18 and J usage is TRBJ2-3; D not certain. CDR1 and CDR2 from the germline V gene are KGHSH and LQKENI. The CDR3 loop spans 13 amino acids. V was pared by 1 base and J by 3 bases, with 5 bases between.

The chain carries TRBV19 and TRBJ2-2, with D tentatively TRBD2 (6 bases). Deletions cut 7 bases from V and 5 bases from J, with 23 bases between. The V gene's germline CDR1 is LNHDA and CDR2 SQIVND (reference sequence). CDR3 length: 17 residues. CDR3 nucleotide sequence: TGTGCCAGTACCCCGGAGGGTTTAAACCCTTGGACCGGGGAGCTGTTTTTT. This codes for CASTPEGLNPWTGELFF. Full variable domain (missing parts from reference TRBV19 and TRBJ2-2): DGGITQSPKYLFRKEGQNVTLSCEQNLNHDAMYWYRQDPGQGLRLIYYSQIVNDFQKGDIAEGYSVSREKKESFPLTVTSAQKNPTAFYLCASTPEGLNPWTGELFFGEGSRLTVL.

This clonotype was found a few times. This chain connects TRBV7-2 to TRBJ2-5, with a possible D match to TRBD2 (7 bases). Germline CDR1 and CDR2: SGHTA and FQGNSA. The CDR3 contains 16 residues. Trimming cost V 3 bases and J 5 bases, with 19 bases left between them. CDR3 DNA sequence: TGTGCCAGCAGCTTGGGGGGGGGCTGGTTTATGGAGACCCAGTACTTC. Translating it yields CASSLGGGWFMETQYF.

The sample holds a few counts of this clonotype. V usage is TRBV30 and J usage is TRBJ2-3; TRBD2 matches at 7 bases. This CDR3 comprises 14 residues. Germline V lookup: CDR1 GTSNPN, CDR2 SVGIG (reference sequence). V shed 0 bases and J 3 bases; nucleotides not matched to a gene: 3. CDR3 DNA sequence: TGTGCCTGGAGTGTGAGAGCGGGGACAGATACGCAGTATTTT. Translation: CAWSVRAGTDTQYF.

This chain links TRBV20-1 with TRBJ2-3; 15 bases match TRBD2. The CDR3 sequence is 15 residues long. The J segment lost 8 bases and the V segment lost 3 bases, leaving 6 bases of the junction unmatched. Per germline, CDR1 DFQATT and CDR2 SNEGSKA (reference sequence). CDR3 protein: CSASLRTSGGGTQYF. In DNA, the CDR3 is TGCAGTGCTAGTTTAAGGACTAGCGGGGGGGGTACGCAGTATTTT.

In its sample, this clonotype was seen many times. The chain uses TRBV18 and TRBJ1-1; D call uncertain. V lost 2 bases to trimming and J lost 1 base, with 2 bases between them. Germline V CDR1 and CDR2: KGHSH, LQKENI. The CDR3 contains 12 residues. CDR3 amino acids: CASSPGNTEAFF. The CDR3, as DNA: TGTGCCAGCTCACCAGGGAACACTGAAGCTTTCTTT.

This chain links TRBV7-9 with TRBJ2-7, with unresolved D. Germline V gene lookup returns CDR1 SEHNR and CDR2 FQNEAQ (reference sequence). V was pared by 0 bases and J by 4 bases, with 7 bases between. The CDR3 length is 13 residues. This CDR3 is CASSLAMGYEQYV. In DNA form, the CDR3 reads TGTGCCAGCAGCTTAGCAATGGGTTACGAGCAGTACGTC.